Listed below are T cell receptor beta chains from one sample, sequenced in a study of CD8+CD57+ T cells in acquired aplastic anemia. A single record per CDR3 protein comes from TCRdb applying MiXCR to the reads. The sample records about 470,000 distinct CDR3 sequences, less than 35% being singletons. The sequenced material came from sorted CD4+, CD8+, or CD8+CD57+ T cells (not recorded which) from PBMCs. Every receptor here comes from a human donor with aplastic anemia. The CDR3 runs from the conserved cysteine through the conserved F or W. Each record gives: V gene, J gene, clone size, CDR3 protein. Clone size is given for some rows only: seen once, a few or many times, or a class if the clone is expanded.

V: TRBV12-3/TRBV12-4; J: TRBJ2-3; size: few; CDR3: CASRATDTQYF
V: TRBV9; J: TRBJ2-4; size: .; CDR3: CASSGWEGKNIQYF
V: TRBV2; J: TRBJ1-5; size: many; CDR3: CASSPGQDQPQHF
V: TRBV19; J: TRBJ2-3; size: many; CDR3: CASSLGGSGTDTQYF
V: TRBV2; J: TRBJ1-1; size: many; CDR3: CASNRDMNTEAFF
V: TRBV5-4; J: TRBJ1-6; size: many; CDR3: CASSLSLGTGIYSPLHF
V: TRBV28; J: TRBJ1-4; size: few; CDR3: CASSWRGGHEKLFF
V: TRBV7-9; J: TRBJ2-7; size: many; CDR3: CASSFSSSGNTYEQYF
V: TRBV7-8; J: TRBJ1-4; size: few; CDR3: CASSSGTEREKLFF
V: TRBV2; J: TRBJ2-7; size: .; CDR3: CASSVGRSEQYF
V: TRBV6-1; J: TRBJ2-5; size: .; CDR3: CASSEADTQETQYF
V: TRBV20-1; J: TRBJ2-3; size: few; CDR3: CSASVTGESTDTQYF
V: TRBV24-1; J: TRBJ2-2; size: .; CDR3: CATSDLTGGTGELFF
V: TRBV20-1; J: TRBJ2-7; size: .; CDR3: CSASLPGQGLSEQYF
V: TRBV14; J: TRBJ1-2; size: many; CDR3: CASSHGTVYGYTF
V: TRBV2; J: TRBJ2-7; size: many; CDR3: CASSDLGLAGQYF
V: TRBV20-1; J: TRBJ2-7; size: .; CDR3: CSELAINSYEQYF
V: TRBV20-1; J: TRBJ1-1; size: .; CDR3: CSATTGMNTEAFF
V: TRBV7-7; J: TRBJ2-2; size: many; CDR3: CASSLSGRATGELFF
V: TRBV7-3; J: TRBJ2-3; size: many; CDR3: CASSLVGATDTQYF
V: TRBV20-1; J: TRBJ1-2; size: many; CDR3: CSAEYRDRGKYGYTF
V: TRBV7-8; J: TRBJ1-5; size: many; CDR3: CASSVTGGPQPQHF
V: TRBV5-8; J: TRBJ2-7; size: .; CDR3: CASSTRGLNYEQYF
V: TRBV9; J: TRBJ1-1; size: many; CDR3: CASSVTGGRGTEAFF
V: TRBV29-1; J: TRBJ1-4; size: many; CDR3: CSAQGGWEEKLFF
V: TRBV5-5; J: TRBJ2-2; size: many; CDR3: CASKKASRNTGELFF
V: TRBV29-1; J: TRBJ2-7; size: once; CDR3: CSNAGTPSSYEQYF
V: TRBV27; J: TRBJ1-1; size: few; CDR3: CASSSPMNTEAFF
V: TRBV12-3/TRBV12-4; J: TRBJ1-2; size: many; CDR3: CASSRTGTPNYGYTF
V: TRBV5-8; J: TRBJ1-6; size: few; CDR3: CASSLRDSDSPLHF
V: TRBV11-2; J: TRBJ2-1; size: .; CDR3: CASSPRPSGSFNEQFF
V: TRBV2; J: TRBJ2-1; size: .; CDR3: CASSRLAGGGINEQFF